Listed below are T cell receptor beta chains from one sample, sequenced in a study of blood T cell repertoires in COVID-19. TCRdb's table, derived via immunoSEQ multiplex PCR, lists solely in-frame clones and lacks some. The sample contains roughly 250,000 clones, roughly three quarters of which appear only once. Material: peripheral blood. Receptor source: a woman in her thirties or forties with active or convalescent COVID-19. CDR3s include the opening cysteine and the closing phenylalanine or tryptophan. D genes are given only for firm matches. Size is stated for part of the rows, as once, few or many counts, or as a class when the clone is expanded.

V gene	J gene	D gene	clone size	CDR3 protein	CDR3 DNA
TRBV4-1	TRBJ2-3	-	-	CASSHAGDTQYF	TGCGCCAGCAGCCATGCAGGGGATACGCAGTATTTT
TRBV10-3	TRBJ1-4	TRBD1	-	CAARTGGSTNEKLFF	TGTGCCGCCCGGACAGGCGGATCAACTAATGAAAAACTGTTTTTT
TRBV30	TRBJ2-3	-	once	CAWSVALSSTDTQYF	TGTGCCTGGAGTGTAGCACTCTCTAGCACAGATACGCAGTATTTT
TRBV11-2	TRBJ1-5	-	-	CASSLDGRGSQPQHF	TGTGCCAGCAGCTTAGATGGGAGGGGTTCCCAGCCCCAGCATTTT
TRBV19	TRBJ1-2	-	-	CASSPRTGSYGYTF	TGTGCCAGTAGTCCCCGGACGGGATCCTATGGCTACACCTTC
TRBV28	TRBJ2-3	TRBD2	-	CATLGSGADTQYF	TGTGCCACTCTGGGGAGCGGGGCAGATACGCAGTATTTT
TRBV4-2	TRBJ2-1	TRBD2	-	CASSPLAGGQQFF	TGTGCCAGCAGCCCTTTGGCGGGGGGACAGCAGTTCTTC
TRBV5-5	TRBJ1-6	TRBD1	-	CASSWDRGLTSYSPLHF	TGTGCCAGCAGCTGGGACAGGGGCCTTACATCTTATTCACCCCTCCACTTT
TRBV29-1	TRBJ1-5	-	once	CSVGGHSNQPQHF	TGCAGCGTTGGGGGACATAGCAATCAGCCCCAGCATTTT
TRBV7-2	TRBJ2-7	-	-	CASSLASGYTYEQYF	TGTGCCAGCAGCTTAGCTTCAGGTTATACCTACGAGCAGTACTTC